This TCR beta chain was captured by sequencing in a study of blood T cell repertoires in COVID-19. Background on the study: Donors in the United States, Italy and Spain gave samples during acute or convalescent COVID-19. In each case, the material was cDNA or gDNA derived from T cells, B-cell-depleted T cells, or PBMCs.

Looked up from germline, CDR1 is DFQATT and CDR2 is SNEGSKA (reference sequence). The V end was cut by 3 bases, the J end by 0 bases, with 9 bases between. The CDR3 is 14 residues long. In the source study's methods: Nucleated cell counts were estimated from reference gene primer amplification. This table comes from immunoSEQ multiplex PCR, and its TCRdb copy is limited to in-frame clones, with some not included. Clone size and V and J calls were adopted from that table, with D and trimming inferred from the DNA. The sample has about 120,000 clones; approximately 90% are singletons. The chain employs TRBV20-1 and TRBJ1-5; D call uncertain. This TCR derives from a human donor with acute or convalescent COVID-19. The donor label of this sample is uncertain. The sequenced sample was peripheral blood. The CDR3 DNA sequence: TGCAGTGCTAGTAAACAGATTAGCAATCAGCCCCAGCATTTT. It specifies CSASKQISNQPQHF.